Given below is one TCR beta chain in context. The antigen remains unidentified. The CDR3 is made up of 14 amino acids. Per the germline V gene, CDR1 is LNHDA and CDR2 is SQIVND (reference sequence). TCRdb derives one entry per CDR3 protein from the 5' RACE reads, leaving out DNA. The sample's table shows about 140,000 distinct CDR3 sequences. This sample is drawn from a study of monozygotic twins with inflammatory bowel disease. Study-wide findings and caveats: Among twins, concordant and discordant pairs did not differ in repertoire similarity, possibly from limited power. Separate T cell subtypes could not be resolved from one another.

This TCR came from a human donor with ulcerative colitis or Crohn's disease, or a healthy co-twin of an affected twin (not recorded which). The sample comprised blood. The chain combines TRBV19 with TRBJ1-2; the TCRdb D gene call, TRBD1, has no DNA to confirm it. The CDR3 reads CASSTGGTNYGYTF.